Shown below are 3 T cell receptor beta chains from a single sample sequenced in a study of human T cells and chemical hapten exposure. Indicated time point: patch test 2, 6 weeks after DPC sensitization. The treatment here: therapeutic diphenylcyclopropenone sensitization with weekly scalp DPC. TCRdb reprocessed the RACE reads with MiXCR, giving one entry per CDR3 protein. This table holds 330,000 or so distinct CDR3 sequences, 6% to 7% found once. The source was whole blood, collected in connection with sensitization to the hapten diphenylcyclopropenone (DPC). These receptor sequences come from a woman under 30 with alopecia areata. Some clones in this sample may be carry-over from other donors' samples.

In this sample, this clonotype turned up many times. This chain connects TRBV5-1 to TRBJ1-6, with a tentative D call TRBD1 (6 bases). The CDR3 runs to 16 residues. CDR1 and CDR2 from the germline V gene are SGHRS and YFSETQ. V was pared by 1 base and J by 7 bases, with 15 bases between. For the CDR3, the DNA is TGCGCCAGCAGCTTGCCGGCGGGACAAGGGAATTCACCCCTCCACTTT. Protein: CASSLPAGQGNSPLHF.

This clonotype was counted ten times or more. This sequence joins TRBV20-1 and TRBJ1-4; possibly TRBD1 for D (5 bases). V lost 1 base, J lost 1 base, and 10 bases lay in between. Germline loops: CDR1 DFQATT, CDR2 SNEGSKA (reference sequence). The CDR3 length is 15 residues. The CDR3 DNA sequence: TGCAGTGCTAGAGGGACTGGACAAACTAATGAAAAACTGTTTTTT. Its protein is CSARGTGQTNEKLFF.

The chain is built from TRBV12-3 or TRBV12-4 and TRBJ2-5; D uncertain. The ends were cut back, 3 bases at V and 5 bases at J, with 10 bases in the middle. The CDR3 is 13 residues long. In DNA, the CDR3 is TGTGCCAGCAGTTTCGGCCCCGGGGAGACCCAGTACTTC. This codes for CASSFGPGETQYF.